A selection of T cell receptor beta chains follows, all from one sample in a study of radiotherapy plus CTLA-4 blockade in lung cancer. This table comes from immunoSEQ multiplex PCR, and its TCRdb copy is limited to in-frame clones, with some not included. The sample consists of some 40,000 clones, 79% of them appearing once. Sequencing was performed on peripheral blood, taken from a patient treated with radiotherapy plus ipilimumab. These receptors all come from a human donor with non-small cell lung cancer that progressed on radiotherapy plus ipilimumab. Each CDR3 is given without its conserved first and last residue. The order of the fields is CDR3 protein, V gene, J gene, CDR3 length.

ASSPPAQGSGYT	TRBV18	TRBJ1-2	12
ASSLDGDLY	TRBV5-4	TRBJ2-7	9
ASSLGGGQGADYGYT	TRBV5-1	TRBJ1-2	15
ASRQQGAQGKLF	TRBV6-5	TRBJ1-4	12
ASRSPGSNQPQH	TRBV2	TRBJ1-5	12
ASSIEGRDRVGSGANVLT	TRBV19	TRBJ2-6	18
ASSLELVRGETQY	TRBV7-2	TRBJ2-5	13
ASSFGGGKEF	TRBV5-1	TRBJ2-1	10
ASITAGVGNTIY	TRBV28	TRBJ1-3	12
ASSQAPGTTDTQY	TRBV4-1	TRBJ2-3	13
ASSLNQGAGDTQY	TRBV7-7	TRBJ2-3	13
ASSETGNQPQH	TRBV2	TRBJ1-5	11
ASKMGRGQGIGELF	TRBV7-8	TRBJ2-2	14
ASSSPPGQVNTEAF	TRBV6-6	TRBJ1-1	14
ASSPPPGQDYEQY	TRBV9	TRBJ2-7	13
ASSVGQGSSNQPQH	TRBV5-1	TRBJ1-5	14
ASSLTQGNTYEQY	TRBV11-2	TRBJ2-7	13
ASSTRRGPYGYT	TRBV14	TRBJ1-2	12
ASSSLSEWLSWRSYNSPLH	TRBV28	TRBJ1-6	19
ASNSGYSNQPQH	TRBV27	TRBJ1-5	12
ASSLPGQGSYEQY	TRBV6-5	TRBJ2-7	13
ASSRDRISSTDTQY	TRBV19	TRBJ2-3	14
ASSPYAFGLTNEKLF	TRBV18	TRBJ1-4	15
ASSKQAAGDGETQY	TRBV19	TRBJ2-5	14
ASRSGPETYEQY	TRBV7-3	TRBJ2-7	12
ASNKDRAEEKLF	TRBV6-1	TRBJ1-4	12
ASSQDRWPGTGGAGGQETQY	TRBV14	TRBJ2-5	20
ASTKRVQETQY	TRBV6-1	TRBJ2-5	11
ASSLSGSVSSYEQY	TRBV7-9	TRBJ2-7	14
ASSPVGGLNYEQY	TRBV5-1	TRBJ2-7	13
ASSYHQGRGYT	TRBV6-1	TRBJ1-2	11
ASSPLGATDTQY	TRBV18	TRBJ2-3	12
ASKHRDQETQY	TRBV6-6	TRBJ2-5	11
ASSTEDQPQH	TRBV5-4	TRBJ1-5	10
ASSPFSSNEKLF	TRBV18	TRBJ1-4	12
ASSVEADPGRGQF	TRBV9	TRBJ2-1	13
ASSLGGDGYT	TRBV5-1	TRBJ1-2	10
ASSGWTGGYEQY	TRBV10-1	TRBJ2-7	12
ASSQKIGQGLSGNTEAF	TRBV4-1	TRBJ1-1	17
ASRTGVMEKLF	TRBV6-6	TRBJ1-4	11
ASTRTGNNSPLH	TRBV25-1	TRBJ1-6	12
ASSSTGTANTEAF	TRBV5-5	TRBJ1-1	13
ASSRTSGGSAEQY	TRBV11-3	TRBJ2-7	13
ASSLTFAGGPLSGELF	TRBV4-3	TRBJ2-2	16
ASRPPGTGETQY	TRBV19	TRBJ2-5	12
ASSTSGGAAGELF	TRBV9	TRBJ2-2	13
ASRRNTGSTEAF	TRBV6-5	TRBJ1-1	12
ASSLSVANNEQF	TRBV7-2	TRBJ2-1	12
ASSEAPGRVFTGNTIY	TRBV2	TRBJ1-3	16
ASSLSGQENQPQH	TRBV5-1	TRBJ1-5	13
ASSFIVEWTEYGYT	TRBV5-4	TRBJ1-2	14
ASSHQDEGQF	TRBV4-3	TRBJ2-1	10
ASRRGQGSSEAF	TRBV27	TRBJ1-1	12
ASSRNDRNTEAF	TRBV5-6	TRBJ1-1	12
AISEPDSRYTEAF	TRBV10-3	TRBJ1-1	13